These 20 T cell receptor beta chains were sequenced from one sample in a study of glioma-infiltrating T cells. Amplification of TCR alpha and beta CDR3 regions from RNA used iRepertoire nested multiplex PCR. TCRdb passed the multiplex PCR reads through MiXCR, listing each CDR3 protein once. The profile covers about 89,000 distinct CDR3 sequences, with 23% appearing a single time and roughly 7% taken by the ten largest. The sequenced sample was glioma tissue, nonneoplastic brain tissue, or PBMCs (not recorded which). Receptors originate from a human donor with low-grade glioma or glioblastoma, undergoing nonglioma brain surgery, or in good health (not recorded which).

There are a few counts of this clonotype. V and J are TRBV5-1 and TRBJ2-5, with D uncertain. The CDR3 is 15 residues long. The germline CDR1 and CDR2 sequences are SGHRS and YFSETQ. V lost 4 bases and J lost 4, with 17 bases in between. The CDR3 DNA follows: TGCGCCAGCAGCCAAAGGGAAACCCAGCGAGAGACCCAGTACTTC. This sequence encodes CASSQRETQRETQYF. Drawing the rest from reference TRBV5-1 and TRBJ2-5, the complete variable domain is KAGVTQTPRYLIKTRGQQVTLSCSPISGHRSVSWYQQTPGQGLQFLFEYFSETQRNKGNFPGRFSGRQFSNSRSEMNVSTLELGDSALYLCASSQRETQRETQYFGPGTRLLVL.

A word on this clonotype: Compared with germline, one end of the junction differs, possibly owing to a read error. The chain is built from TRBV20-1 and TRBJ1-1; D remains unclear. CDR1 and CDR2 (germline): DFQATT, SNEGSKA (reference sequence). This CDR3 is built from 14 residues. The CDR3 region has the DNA TGCAGTGCTAGGCTCGGGAGGATGAACACTGAAGCTTTATTT. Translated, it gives CSARLGRMNTEALF.

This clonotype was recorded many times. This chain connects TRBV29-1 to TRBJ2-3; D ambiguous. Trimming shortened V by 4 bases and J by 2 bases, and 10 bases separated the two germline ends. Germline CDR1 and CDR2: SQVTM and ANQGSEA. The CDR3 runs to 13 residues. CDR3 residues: CSVGSTFTDTQYF. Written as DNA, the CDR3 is TGCAGCGTTGGCTCCACCTTCACAGATACGCAGTATTTT.

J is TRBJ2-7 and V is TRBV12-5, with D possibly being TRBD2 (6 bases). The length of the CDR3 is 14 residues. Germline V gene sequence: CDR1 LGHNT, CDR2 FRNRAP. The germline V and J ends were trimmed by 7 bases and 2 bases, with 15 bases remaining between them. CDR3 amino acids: CASAMAGPTYEQYF. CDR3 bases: TGTGCTAGTGCAATGGCGGGACCTACCTACGAGCAGTACTTC.

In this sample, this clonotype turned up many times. The chain's CDR3 is CSVESGESYEQYF. Here the CDR3 DNA reads TGCAGCGTTGAGTCAGGGGAATCCTACGAGCAGTACTTC. The V call is TRBV29-1, the J call TRBJ2-7; possible D gene TRBD1, 6 bases. Per the germline V gene, CDR1 is SQVTM and CDR2 is ANQGSEA. This CDR3 comprises 13 residues. Trimming took 3 bases from V and 1 from J, leaving 10 bases between them.

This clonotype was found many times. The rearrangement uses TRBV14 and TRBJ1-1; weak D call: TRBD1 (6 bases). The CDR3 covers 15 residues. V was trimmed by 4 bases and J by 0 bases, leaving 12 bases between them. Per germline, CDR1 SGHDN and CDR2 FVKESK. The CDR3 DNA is TGTGCCAGCAGCCTAAACAGGGCTATGAACACTGAAGCTTTCTTT. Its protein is CASSLNRAMNTEAFF.

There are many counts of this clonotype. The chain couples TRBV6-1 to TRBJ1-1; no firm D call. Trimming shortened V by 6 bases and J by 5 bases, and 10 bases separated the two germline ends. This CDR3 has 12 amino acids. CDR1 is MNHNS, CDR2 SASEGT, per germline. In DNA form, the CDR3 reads TGTGCCAGCAGCTCCGGGGTTACTGAAGCTTTCTTT. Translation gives CASSSGVTEAFF.

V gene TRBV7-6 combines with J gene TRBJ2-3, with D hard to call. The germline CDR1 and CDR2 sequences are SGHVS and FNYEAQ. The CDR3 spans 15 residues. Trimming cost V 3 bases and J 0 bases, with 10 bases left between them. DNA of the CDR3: TGTGCCAGCAGCTTTAACATGGCTAGCACAGATACGCAGTATTTT. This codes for CASSFNMASTDTQYF.

CDR3 bases: TGTGCCGGCATTTTATCGGTGGGGGCAGGGAGGAACTATGGCTACACCTTC. It codes for CAGILSVGAGRNYGYTF. The J gene is TRBJ1-2, the V gene TRBV28; tentative D call: TRBD1 (6 bases). V lost 11 bases to trimming and J lost 2 bases, with 27 bases between them. The germline V gene has CDR1 MDHEN and CDR2 SYDVKM. This CDR3 is 17 amino acids long.

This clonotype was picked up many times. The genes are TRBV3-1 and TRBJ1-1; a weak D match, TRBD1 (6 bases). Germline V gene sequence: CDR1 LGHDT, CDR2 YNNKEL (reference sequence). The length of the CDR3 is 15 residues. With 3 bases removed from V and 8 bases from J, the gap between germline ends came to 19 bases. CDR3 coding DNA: TGTGCCAGCAGCCAGAGGGGGGGGTATTCCACCGAAGCTTTCTTT. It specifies CASSQRGGYSTEAFF.

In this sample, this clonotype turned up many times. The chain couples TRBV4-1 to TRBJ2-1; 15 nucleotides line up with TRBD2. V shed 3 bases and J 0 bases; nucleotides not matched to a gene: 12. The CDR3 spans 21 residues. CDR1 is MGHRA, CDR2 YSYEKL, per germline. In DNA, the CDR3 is TGCGCCAGCAGCCACGCTAAGGGACTAGCGGGAGGACACATCTCCTACAATGAGCAGTTCTTC. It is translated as CASSHAKGLAGGHISYNEQFF.

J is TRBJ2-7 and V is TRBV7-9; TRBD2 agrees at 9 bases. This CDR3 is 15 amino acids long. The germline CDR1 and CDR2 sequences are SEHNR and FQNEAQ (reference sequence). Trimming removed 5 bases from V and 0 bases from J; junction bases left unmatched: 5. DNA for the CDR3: TGTGCCAGCAGCCACAGCGGGGGGCTCTCCTACGAGCAGTACTTC. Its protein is CASSHSGGLSYEQYF.

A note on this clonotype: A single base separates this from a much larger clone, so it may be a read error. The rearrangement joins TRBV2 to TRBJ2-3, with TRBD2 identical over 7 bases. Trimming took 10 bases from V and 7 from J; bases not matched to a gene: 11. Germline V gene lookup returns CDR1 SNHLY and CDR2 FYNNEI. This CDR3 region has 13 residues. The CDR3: CANSGDPPYTQYF. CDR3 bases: TGTGCCAACAGCGGGGACCCACCGTATACGCAGTATTTT.

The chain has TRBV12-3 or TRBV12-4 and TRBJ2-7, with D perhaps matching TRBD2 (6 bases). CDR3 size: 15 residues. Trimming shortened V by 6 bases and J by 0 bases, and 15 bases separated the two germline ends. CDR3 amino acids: CASREAGLSSYEQYF. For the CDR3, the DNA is TGTGCCAGCAGGGAGGCGGGACTTAGCTCCTACGAGCAGTACTTC.

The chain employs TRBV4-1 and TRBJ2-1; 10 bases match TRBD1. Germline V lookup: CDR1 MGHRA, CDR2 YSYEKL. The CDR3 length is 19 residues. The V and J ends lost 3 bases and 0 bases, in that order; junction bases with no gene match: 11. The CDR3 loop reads CASSQSLTGGSGSYNEQFF. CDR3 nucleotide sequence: TGCGCCAGCAGCCAGTCCCTGACAGGGGGCAGTGGCTCCTACAATGAGCAGTTCTTC.

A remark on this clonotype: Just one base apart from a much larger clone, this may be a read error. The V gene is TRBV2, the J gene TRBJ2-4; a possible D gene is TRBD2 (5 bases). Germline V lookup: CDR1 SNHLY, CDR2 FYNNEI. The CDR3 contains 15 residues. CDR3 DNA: TGTGCCAGCAATGAAGAACGAGGGAGCCAAAACATTCAGTACTTC. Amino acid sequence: CASNEERGSQNIQYF.

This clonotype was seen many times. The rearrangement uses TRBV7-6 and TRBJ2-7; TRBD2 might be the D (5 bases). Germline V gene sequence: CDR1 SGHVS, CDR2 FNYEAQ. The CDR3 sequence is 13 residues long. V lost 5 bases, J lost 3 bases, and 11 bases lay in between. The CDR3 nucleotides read TGTGCCAGCAGCCGAAGCGGCAGCTACGAGCAGTACTTC. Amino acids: CASSRSGSYEQYF.

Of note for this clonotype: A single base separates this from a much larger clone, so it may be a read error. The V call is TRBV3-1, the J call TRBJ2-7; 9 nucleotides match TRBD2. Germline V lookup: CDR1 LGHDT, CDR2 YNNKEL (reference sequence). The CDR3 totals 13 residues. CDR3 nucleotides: TGTACCAGCAGCCTCAGTCTAGCGGGAGAGCAGTACTTC. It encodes CTSSLSLAGEQYF.

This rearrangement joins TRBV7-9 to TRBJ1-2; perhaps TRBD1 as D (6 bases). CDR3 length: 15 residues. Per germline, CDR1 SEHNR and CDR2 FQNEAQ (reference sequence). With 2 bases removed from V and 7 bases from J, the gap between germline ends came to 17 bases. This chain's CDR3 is CASSLITGNGFGYTF. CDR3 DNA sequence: TGTGCCAGCAGCTTAATCACAGGGAATGGGTTTGGCTACACCTTC. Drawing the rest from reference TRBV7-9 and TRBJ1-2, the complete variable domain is DTGVSQNPRHKITKRGQNVTFRCDPISEHNRLYWYRQTLGQGPEFLTYFQNEAQLEKSRLLSDRFSAERPKGSFSTLEIQRTEQGDSAMYLCASSLITGNGFGYTFGSGTRLTVV.

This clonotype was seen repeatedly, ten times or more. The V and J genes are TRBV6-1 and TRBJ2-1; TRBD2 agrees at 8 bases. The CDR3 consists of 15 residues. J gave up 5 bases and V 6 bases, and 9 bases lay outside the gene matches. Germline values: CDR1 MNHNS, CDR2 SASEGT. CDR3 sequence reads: CASSSPSSGNNEQFF. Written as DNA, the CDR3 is TGTGCCAGCAGCTCTCCGAGTAGCGGGAACAATGAGCAGTTCTTC.